This T cell receptor beta chain was obtained from a study of blood T cell repertoires in COVID-19. Study background: COVID-19 samples from acute and convalescent phases originated in the United States, Italy and Spain. PBMCs, B-cell-depleted T cells, or T cells provided the cDNA or gDNA that made up the material.

Per the study methods: Amplification from reference gene primers served as the basis for estimated nucleated cell counts. The protocol was immunoSEQ multiplex PCR, while the TCRdb copy is restricted to in-frame clones and leaves out a portion. V, J and clone size are those of that table, while D and trimming were read from the DNA. The sample has 150,000 to 200,000 clones; roughly 80% are singletons. Seattle patient enrollment occurred during active infection, with longitudinal follow-up thereafter. The TCR comes from a woman in her 70s with COVID-19, enrolled during active disease. The sequenced sample was peripheral blood.

DNA of the CDR3: TGCAGCGTTGGGGTGAGAGGCGGTGAGCAGTTCTTC. Encoded protein: CSVGVRGGEQFF. V and J are TRBV29-1 and TRBJ2-1, with no clear D. Germline V gene sequence: CDR1 SQVTM, CDR2 ANQGSEA. V lost 4 bases and J 9 bases, leaving 13 bases between the germline ends. The CDR3 totals 12 residues.